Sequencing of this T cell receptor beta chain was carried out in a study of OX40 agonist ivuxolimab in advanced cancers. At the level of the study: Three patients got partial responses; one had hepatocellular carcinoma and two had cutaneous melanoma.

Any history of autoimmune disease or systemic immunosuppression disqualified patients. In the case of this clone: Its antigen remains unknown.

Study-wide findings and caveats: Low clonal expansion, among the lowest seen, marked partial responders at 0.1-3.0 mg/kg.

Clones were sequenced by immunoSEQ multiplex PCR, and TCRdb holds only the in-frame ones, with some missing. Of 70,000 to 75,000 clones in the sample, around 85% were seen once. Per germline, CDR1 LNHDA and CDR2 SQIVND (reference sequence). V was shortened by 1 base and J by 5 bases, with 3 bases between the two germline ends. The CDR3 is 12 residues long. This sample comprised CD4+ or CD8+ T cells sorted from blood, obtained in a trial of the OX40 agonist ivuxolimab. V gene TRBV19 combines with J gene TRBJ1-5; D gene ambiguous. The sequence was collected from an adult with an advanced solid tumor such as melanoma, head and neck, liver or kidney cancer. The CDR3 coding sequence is TGTGCCAGTAGTATAGGTTATCAGCCCCAGCATTTT. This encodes CASSIGYQPQHF.